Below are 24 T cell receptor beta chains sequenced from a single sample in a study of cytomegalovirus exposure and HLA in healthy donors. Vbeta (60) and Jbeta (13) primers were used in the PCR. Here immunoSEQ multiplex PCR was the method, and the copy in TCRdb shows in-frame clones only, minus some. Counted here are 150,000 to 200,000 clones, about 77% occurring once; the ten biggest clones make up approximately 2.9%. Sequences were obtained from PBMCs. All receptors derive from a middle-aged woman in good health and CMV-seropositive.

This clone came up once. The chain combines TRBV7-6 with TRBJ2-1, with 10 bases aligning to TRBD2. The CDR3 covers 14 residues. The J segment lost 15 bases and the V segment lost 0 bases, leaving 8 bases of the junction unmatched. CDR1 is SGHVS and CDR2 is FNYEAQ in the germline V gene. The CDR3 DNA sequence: TGTGCCAGCAGCTTAGCGGGGCTAGCGGGAGATGTGTTCTTC. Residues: CASSLAGLAGDVFF.

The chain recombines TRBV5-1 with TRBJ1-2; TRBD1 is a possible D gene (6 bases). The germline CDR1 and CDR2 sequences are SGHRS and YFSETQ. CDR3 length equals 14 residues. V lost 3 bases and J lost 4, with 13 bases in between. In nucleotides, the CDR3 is TGCGCCAGCAGCTACCAACAGGGCATCTATGGCTACACCTTC. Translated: CASSYQQGIYGYTF.

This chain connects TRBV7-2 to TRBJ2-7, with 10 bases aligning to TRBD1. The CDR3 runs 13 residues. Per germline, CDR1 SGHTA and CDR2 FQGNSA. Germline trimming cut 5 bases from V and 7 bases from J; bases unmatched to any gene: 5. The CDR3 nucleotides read TGTGCCAGCAGCGTAGACAGGGGGCTTGAGCAGTACTTC. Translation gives CASSVDRGLEQYF.

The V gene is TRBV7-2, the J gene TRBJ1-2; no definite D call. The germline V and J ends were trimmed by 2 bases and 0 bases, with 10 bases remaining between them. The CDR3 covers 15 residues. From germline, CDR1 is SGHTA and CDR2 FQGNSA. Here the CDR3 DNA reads TGTGCCAGCAGCTTAAGCAATGAACCTAACTATGGCTACACCTTC. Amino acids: CASSLSNEPNYGYTF.

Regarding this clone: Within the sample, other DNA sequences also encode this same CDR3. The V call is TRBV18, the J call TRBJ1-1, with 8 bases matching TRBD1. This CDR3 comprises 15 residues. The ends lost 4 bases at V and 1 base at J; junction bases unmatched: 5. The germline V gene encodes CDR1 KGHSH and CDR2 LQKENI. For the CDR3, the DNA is TGTGCCAGCTCACTCGGACAGGGTGGGAACACTGAAGCTTTCTTT. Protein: CASSLGQGGNTEAFF. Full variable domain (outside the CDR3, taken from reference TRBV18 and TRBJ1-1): NAGVMQNPRHLVRRRGQEARLRCSPMKGHSHVYWYRQLPEEGLKFMVYLQKENIIDESGMPKERFSAEFPKEGPSILRIQQVVRGDSAAYFCASSLGQGGNTEAFFGQGTRLTVV.

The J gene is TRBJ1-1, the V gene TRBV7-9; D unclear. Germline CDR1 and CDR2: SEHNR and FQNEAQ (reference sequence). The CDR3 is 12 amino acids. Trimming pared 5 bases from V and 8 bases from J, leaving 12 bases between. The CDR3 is CASSRDSEEAFF. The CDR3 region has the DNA TGTGCCAGCAGCCGAGATTCCGAGGAAGCTTTCTTT.

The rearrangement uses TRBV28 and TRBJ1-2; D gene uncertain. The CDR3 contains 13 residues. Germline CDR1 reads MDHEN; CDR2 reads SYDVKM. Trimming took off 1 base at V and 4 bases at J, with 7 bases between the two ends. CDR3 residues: CASSLSLAYGYTF. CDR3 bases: TGTGCCAGCAGTTTATCCTTGGCCTATGGCTACACCTTC.

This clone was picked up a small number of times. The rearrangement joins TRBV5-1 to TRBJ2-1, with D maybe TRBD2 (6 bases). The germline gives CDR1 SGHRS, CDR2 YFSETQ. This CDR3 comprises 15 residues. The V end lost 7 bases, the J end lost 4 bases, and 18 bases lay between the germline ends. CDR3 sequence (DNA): TGCGCCAGCTCCGACCTGGCGGGGTCTTACAATGAGCAGTTCTTC. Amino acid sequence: CASSDLAGSYNEQFF.

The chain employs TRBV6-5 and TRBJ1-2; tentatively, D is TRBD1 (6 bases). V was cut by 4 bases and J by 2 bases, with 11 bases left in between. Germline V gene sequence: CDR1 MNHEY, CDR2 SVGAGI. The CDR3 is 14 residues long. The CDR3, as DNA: TGTGCCAGCAGTTCCGGGACACTGAACTATGGCTACACCTTC. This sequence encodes CASSSGTLNYGYTF.

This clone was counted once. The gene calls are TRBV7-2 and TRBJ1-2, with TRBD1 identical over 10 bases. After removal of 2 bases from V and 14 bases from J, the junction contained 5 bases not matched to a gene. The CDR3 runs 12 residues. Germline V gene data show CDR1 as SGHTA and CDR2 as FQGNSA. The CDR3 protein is CASSLRQGAETF. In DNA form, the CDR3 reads TGTGCCAGCAGCTTAAGACAGGGGGCAGAAACCTTC.

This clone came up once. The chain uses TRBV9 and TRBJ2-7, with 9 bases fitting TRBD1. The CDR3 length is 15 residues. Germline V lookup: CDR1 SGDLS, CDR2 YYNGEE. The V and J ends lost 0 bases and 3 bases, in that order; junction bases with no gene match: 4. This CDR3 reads CASSVGTGAGYEQYF. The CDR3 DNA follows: TGTGCCAGCAGCGTAGGGACAGGGGCTGGCTACGAGCAGTACTTC.

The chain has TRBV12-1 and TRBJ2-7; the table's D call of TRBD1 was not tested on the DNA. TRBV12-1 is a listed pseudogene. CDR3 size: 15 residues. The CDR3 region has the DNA TGTGCCAGCAGCACCCCGGACAGGATTACCTACGAGCAGTACTTC. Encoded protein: CASSTPDRITYEQYF.

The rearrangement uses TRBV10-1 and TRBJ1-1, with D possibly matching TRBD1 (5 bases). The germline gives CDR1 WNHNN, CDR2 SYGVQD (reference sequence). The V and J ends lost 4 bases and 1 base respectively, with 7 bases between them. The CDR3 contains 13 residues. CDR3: CASSGQRNTEAFF. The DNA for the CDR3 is TGCGCCAGCAGTGGACAGAGGAACACTGAAGCTTTCTTT.

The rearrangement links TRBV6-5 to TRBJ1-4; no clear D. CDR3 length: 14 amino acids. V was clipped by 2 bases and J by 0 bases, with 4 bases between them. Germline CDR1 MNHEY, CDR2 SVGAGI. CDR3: CASSYTATNEKLFF. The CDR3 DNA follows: TGTGCCAGCAGTTACACTGCAACTAATGAAAAACTGTTTTTT.

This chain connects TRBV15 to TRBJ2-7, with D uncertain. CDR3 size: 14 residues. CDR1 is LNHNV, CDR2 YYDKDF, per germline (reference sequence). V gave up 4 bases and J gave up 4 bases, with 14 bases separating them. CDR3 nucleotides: TGTGCCACCAGCACCCGCCTCGCCCAGTACGAGCAGTACTTC. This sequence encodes CATSTRLAQYEQYF. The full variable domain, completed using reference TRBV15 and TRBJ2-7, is DAMVIQNPRYQVTQFGKPVTLSCSQTLNHNVMYWYQQKSSQAPKLLFHYYDKDFNNEADTPDNFQSRRPNTSFCFLDIRSPGLGDTAMYLCATSTRLAQYEQYFGPGTRLTVT.

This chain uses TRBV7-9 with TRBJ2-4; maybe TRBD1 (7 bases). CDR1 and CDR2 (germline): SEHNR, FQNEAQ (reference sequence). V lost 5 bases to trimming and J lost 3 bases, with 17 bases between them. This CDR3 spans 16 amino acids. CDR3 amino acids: CASSPTGKEGKNIQYF. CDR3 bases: TGTGCCAGCAGCCCGACAGGGAAGGAGGGCAAAAACATTCAGTACTTC.

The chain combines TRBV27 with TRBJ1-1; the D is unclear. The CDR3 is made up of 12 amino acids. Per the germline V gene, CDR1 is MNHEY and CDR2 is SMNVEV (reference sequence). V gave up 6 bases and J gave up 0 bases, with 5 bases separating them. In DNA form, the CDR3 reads TGTGCCAGCAGGGCCTTGAACACTGAAGCTTTCTTT. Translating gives CASRALNTEAFF.

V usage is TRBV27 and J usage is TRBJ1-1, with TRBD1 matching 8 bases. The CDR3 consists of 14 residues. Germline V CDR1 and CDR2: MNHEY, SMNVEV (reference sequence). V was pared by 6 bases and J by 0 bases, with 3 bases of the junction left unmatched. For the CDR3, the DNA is TGTGCCAGCAGCGTGGACAGGGTGAACACTGAAGCTTTCTTT. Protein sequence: CASSVDRVNTEAFF.

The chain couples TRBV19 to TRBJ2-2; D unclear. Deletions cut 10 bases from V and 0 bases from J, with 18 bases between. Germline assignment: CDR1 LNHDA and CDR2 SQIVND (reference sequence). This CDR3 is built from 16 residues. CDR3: CATRQTRSANTGELFF. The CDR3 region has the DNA TGTGCCACCCGCCAGACGCGCAGCGCGAACACCGGGGAGCTGTTTTTT.

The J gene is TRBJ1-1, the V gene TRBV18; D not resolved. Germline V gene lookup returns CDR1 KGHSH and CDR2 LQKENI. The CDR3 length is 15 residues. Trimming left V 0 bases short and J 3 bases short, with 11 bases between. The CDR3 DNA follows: TGTGCCAGCTCACCACCGTCGACATTAGACACTGAAGCTTTCTTT. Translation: CASSPPSTLDTEAFF. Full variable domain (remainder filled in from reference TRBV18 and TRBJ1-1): NAGVMQNPRHLVRRRGQEARLRCSPMKGHSHVYWYRQLPEEGLKFMVYLQKENIIDESGMPKERFSAEFPKEGPSILRIQQVVRGDSAAYFCASSPPSTLDTEAFFGQGTRLTVV.

CDR3 sequence (DNA): TGCGCCAGCAGCCCCGCGACAGGACCCTCAGCTTTCTTT. Translating it yields CASSPATGPSAFF. The rearrangement joins TRBV5-1 to TRBJ1-1; D possibly corresponds to TRBD1 (6 bases). This CDR3 is built from 13 residues. Germline V CDR1 and CDR2: SGHRS, YFSETQ. Trimming removed 4 bases at V and 10 bases at J, with 17 bases between. Full variable domain (remainder filled in from reference TRBV5-1 and TRBJ1-1): KAGVTQTPRYLIKTRGQQVTLSCSPISGHRSVSWYQQTPGQGLQFLFEYFSETQRNKGNFPGRFSGRQFSNSRSEMNVSTLELGDSALYLCASSPATGPSAFFGQGTRLTVV.

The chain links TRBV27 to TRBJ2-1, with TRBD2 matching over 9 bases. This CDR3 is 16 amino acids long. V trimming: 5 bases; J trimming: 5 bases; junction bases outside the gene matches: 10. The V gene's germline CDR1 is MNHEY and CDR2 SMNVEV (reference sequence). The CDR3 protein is CASSPDLAGRHNEQFF. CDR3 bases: TGTGCCAGCAGTCCCGACCTAGCGGGGCGCCACAATGAGCAGTTCTTC.

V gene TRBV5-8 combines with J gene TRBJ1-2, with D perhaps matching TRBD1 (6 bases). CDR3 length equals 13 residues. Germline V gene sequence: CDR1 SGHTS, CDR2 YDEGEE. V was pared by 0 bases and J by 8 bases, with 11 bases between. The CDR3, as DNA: TGTGCCAGCAGCTTGGCAGTTGGGGGCGGCTACACCTTC. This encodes CASSLAVGGGYTF. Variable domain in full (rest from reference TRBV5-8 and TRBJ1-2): EAGVTQSPTHLIKTRGQQATLRCSPISGHTSVYWYQQALGLGLQFLLWYDEGEERNRGNFPPRFSGRQFPNYSSELNVNALELEDSALYLCASSLAVGGGYTFGSGTRLTVV.

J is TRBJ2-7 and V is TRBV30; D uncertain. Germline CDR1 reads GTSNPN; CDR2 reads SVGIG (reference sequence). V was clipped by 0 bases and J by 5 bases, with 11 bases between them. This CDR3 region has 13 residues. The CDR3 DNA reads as TGTGCCTGGAGTGTATACTCCAGGAACGAGCAGTACTTC. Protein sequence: CAWSVYSRNEQYF.